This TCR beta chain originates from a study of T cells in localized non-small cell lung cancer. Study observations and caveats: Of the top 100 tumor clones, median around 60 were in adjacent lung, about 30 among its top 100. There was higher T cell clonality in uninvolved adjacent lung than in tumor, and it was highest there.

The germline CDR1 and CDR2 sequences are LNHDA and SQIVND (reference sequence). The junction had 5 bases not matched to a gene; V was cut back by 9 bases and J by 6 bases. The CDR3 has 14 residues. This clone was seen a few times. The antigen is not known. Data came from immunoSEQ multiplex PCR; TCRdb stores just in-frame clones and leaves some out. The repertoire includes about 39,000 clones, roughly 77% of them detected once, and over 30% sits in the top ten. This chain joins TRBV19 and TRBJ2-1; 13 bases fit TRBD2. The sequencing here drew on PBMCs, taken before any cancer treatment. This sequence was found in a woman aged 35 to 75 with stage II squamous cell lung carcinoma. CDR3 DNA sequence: TGTGCCAGCAAAACTAGCGGGGGGGTCAATGAGCAGTTCTTC. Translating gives CASKTSGGVNEQFF. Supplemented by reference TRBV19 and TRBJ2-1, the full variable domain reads DGGITQSPKYLFRKEGQNVTLSCEQNLNHDAMYWYRQDPGQGLRLIYYSQIVNDFQKGDIAEGYSVSREKKESFPLTVTSAQKNPTAFYLCASKTSGGVNEQFFGPGTRLTVL.